Below, one TCR beta chain is given with its context. This entry belongs to a study of blood T cell repertoires in COVID-19. On the study more broadly: The United States, Italy and Spain provided the acute and convalescent COVID-19 samples.

Germline-derived CDR1 and CDR2 are LGHNA and YNFKEQ. This CDR3 contains 15 residues. Losses at the gene ends were 0 bases for V and 5 bases for J; bases not matched to a gene: 4. Some clones are missing from TCRdb's copy, which holds only in-frame ones; the method was immunoSEQ multiplex PCR. Here the sample spans under 350,000 clones, about nine tenths being singletons. Participants, 18 to 89 years old, spanned approximately 26 US areas. In assigning cohorts, the study relied on participant-reported clinical history. This clonotype was sampled from a man between 60 and 70 years old who had recovered from COVID-19. The specimen was PBMCs or T cells enriched from blood (not recorded which). This chain connects TRBV4-2 to TRBJ2-5; the match to TRBD2 covers 9 bases. CDR3 coding DNA: TGTGCCAGCAGCCAAGAGGGACTAGCCAGGGAGACCCAGTACTTC. It encodes CASSQEGLARETQYF.